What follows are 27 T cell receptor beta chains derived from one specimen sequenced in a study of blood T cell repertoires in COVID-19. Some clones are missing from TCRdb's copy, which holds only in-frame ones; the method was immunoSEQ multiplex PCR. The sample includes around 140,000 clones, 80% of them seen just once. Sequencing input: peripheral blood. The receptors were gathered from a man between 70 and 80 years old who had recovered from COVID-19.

The CDR3: CASSGGASGVYEQYF. CDR3 DNA sequence: TGCGCCAGCAGTGGGGGGGCTAGCGGAGTTTACGAGCAGTACTTC. The gene calls are TRBV10-2 and TRBJ2-7; tentatively, D is TRBD2 (7 bases). CDR3 length: 15 amino acids. V was trimmed by 4 bases and J by 4 bases, leaving 17 bases between them. CDR1 is WSHSY, CDR2 SAAADI, per germline.

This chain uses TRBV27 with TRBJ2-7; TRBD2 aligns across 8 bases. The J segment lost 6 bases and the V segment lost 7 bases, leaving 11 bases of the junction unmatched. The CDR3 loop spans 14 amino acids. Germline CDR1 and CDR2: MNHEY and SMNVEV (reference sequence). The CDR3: CASTRTGGLGEQYF. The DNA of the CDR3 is TGTGCCAGCACCCGGACGGGGGGGTTGGGCGAGCAGTACTTC.

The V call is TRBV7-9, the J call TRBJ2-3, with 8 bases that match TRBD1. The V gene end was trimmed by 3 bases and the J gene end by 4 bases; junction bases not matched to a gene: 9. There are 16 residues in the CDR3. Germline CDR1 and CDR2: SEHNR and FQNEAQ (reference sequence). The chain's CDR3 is CASSLGPGQDADTQYF. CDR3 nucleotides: TGTGCCAGCAGCTTGGGCCCGGGACAGGACGCAGATACGCAGTATTTT.

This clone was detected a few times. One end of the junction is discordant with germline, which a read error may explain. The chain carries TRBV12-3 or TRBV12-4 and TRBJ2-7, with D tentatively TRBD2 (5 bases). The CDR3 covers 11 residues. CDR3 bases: TGTGCCAGCAGCCTAGGAGGTAATCGTCTCTTC. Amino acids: CASSLGGNRLF.

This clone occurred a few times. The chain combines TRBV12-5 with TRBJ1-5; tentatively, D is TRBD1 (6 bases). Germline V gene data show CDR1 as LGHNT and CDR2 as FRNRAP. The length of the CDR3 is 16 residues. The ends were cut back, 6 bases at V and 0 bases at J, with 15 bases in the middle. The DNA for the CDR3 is TGTGCTAGTGGGACGACAGGATCTTATAGCAATCAGCCCCAGCATTTT. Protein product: CASGTTGSYSNQPQHF.

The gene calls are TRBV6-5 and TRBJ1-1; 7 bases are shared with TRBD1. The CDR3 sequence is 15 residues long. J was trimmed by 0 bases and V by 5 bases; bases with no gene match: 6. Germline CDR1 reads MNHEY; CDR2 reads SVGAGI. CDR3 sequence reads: CASSPQTGMNTEAFF. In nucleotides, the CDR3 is TGTGCCAGCAGTCCGCAGACAGGGATGAACACTGAAGCTTTCTTT.

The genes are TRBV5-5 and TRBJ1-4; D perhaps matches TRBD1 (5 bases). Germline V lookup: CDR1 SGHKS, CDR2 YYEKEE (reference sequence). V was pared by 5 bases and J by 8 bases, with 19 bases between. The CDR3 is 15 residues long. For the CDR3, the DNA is TGTGCCAGCAGAGCCTCGGGGGTCTCAGGGGAAAAACTGTTTTTT. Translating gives CASRASGVSGEKLFF.

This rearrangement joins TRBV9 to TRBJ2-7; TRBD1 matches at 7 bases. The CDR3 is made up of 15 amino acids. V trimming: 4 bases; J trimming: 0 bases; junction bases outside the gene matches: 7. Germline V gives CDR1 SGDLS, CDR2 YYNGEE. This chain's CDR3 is CASSLGTVGSYEQYF. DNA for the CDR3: TGTGCCAGCAGCCTAGGGACAGTGGGCTCCTACGAGCAGTACTTC.

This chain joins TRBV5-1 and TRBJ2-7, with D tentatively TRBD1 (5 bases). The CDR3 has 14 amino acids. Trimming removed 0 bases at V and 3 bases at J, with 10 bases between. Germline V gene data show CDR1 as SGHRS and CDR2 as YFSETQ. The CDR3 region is CASSLAGYNYEQYF. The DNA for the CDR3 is TGCGCCAGCAGCTTGGCAGGGTACAACTACGAGCAGTACTTC.

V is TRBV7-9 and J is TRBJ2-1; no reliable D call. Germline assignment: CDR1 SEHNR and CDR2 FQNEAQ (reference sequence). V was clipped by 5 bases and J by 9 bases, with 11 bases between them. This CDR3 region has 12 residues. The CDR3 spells CASSLLPSEQFF. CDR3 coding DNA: TGTGCCAGCAGCCTACTACCGAGTGAGCAGTTCTTC.

The CDR3 loop reads CATSSSGRSSYNEQFF. The CDR3 DNA reads TGTGCCACCAGTTCTAGCGGGCGAAGCTCCTACAATGAGCAGTTCTTC. The chain employs TRBV24-1 and TRBJ2-1; 8 nucleotides agree with TRBD2. Germline CDR1 and CDR2: KGHDR and SFDVKD. With 6 bases clipped from V and 0 bases from J, the junction kept 6 bases outside the gene matches. CDR3 length: 16 amino acids.

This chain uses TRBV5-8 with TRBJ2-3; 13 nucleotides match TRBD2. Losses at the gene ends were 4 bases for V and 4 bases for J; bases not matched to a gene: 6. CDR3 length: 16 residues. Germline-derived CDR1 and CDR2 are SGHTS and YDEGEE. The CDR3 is CASSQGLAGEADTQYF. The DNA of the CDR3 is TGTGCCAGCAGCCAAGGACTAGCGGGAGAAGCAGATACGCAGTATTTT.

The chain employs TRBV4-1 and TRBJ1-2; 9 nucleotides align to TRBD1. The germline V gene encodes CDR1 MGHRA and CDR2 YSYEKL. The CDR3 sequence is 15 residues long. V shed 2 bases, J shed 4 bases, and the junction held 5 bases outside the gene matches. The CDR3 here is CASSQPQGAIYGYTF. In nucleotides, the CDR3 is TGCGCCAGCAGCCAACCACAGGGGGCAATCTATGGCTACACCTTC.

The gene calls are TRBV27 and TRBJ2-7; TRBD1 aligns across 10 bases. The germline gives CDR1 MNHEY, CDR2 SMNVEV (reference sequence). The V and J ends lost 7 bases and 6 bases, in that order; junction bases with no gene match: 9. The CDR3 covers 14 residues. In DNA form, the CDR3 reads TGTGCCAGCACACCCGGGACAGGGGTGAGCGAGCAGTACTTC. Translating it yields CASTPGTGVSEQYF.

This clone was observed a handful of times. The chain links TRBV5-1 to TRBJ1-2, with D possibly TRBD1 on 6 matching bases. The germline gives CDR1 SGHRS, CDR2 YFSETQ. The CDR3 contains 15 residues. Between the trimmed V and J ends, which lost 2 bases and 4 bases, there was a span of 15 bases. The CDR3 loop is CASSFGARGSYGYTF. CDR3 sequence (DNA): TGCGCCAGCAGCTTTGGAGCCAGGGGCTCCTATGGCTACACCTTC.

In nucleotides, the CDR3 is TGTGCCTGGAGGGCAGGGGTGGGATCGGGGGCTTTCTTT. Protein: CAWRAGVGSGAFF. This chain joins TRBV30 and TRBJ1-1; tentatively, D is TRBD1 (6 bases). Germline V lookup: CDR1 GTSNPN, CDR2 SVGIG (reference sequence). The CDR3 runs to 13 residues. V was shortened by 3 bases and J by 11 bases, with 19 bases between the two germline ends.

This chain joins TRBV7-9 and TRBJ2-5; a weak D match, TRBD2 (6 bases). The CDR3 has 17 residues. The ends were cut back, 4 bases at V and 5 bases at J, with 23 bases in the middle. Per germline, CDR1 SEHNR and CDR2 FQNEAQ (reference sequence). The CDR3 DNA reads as TGTGCCAGCAGCTCGACTCCTAGCGACAGCCGTCCTGAGACCCAGTACTTC. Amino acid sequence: CASSSTPSDSRPETQYF.

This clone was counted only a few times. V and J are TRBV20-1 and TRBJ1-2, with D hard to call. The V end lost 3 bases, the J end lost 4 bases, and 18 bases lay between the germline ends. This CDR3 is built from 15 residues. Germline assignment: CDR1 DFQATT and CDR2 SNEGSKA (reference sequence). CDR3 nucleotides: TGCAGTGCTAGTAGACGGAGCACTGTGAGCTATGGCTACACCTTC. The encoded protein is CSASRRSTVSYGYTF.

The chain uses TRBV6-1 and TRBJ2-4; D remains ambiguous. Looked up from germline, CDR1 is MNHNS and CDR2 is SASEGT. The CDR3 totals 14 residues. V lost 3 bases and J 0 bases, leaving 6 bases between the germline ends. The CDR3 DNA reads TGTGCCAGCAGTGACGCGGTAGCCAAAAACATTCAGTACTTC. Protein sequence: CASSDAVAKNIQYF.

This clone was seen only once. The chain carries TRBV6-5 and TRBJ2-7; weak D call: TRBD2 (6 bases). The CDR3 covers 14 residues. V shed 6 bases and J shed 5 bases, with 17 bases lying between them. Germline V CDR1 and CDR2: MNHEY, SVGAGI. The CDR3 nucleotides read TGTGCCAGCAGCCGCGGGGCAGGGTCGCACGAGCAGTACTTC. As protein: CASSRGAGSHEQYF.

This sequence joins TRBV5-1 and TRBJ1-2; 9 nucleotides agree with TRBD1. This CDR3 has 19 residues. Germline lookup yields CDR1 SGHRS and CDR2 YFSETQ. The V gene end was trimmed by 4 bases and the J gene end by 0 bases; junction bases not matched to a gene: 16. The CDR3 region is CASSAVTGGLRSSNYGYTF. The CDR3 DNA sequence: TGCGCCAGCAGCGCAGTCACAGGGGGCCTACGATCTTCTAACTATGGCTACACCTTC.

The CDR3 protein is CASSQGRRDSYGYTF. The CDR3 nucleotides are TGCGCCAGCAGCCAAGGACGGAGGGATAGCTATGGCTACACCTTC. This chain joins TRBV4-1 and TRBJ1-2, with no clear D. Trimming left V 1 base short and J 4 bases short, with 13 bases between. The CDR3 contains 15 residues. CDR1 and CDR2 from the germline V gene are MGHRA and YSYEKL.

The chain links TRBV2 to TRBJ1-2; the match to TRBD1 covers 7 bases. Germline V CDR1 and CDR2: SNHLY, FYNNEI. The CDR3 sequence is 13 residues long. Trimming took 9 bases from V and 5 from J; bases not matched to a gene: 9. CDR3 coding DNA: TGTGCCAGTCCCGGGACAGAGACTTATGGCTACACCTTC. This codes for CASPGTETYGYTF.

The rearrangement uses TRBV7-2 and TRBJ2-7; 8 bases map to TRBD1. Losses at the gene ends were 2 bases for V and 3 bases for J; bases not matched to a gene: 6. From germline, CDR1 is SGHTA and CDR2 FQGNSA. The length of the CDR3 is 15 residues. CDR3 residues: CASSLYPGTGYEQYF. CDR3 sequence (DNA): TGTGCCAGCAGCTTATACCCCGGGACAGGCTACGAGCAGTACTTC.

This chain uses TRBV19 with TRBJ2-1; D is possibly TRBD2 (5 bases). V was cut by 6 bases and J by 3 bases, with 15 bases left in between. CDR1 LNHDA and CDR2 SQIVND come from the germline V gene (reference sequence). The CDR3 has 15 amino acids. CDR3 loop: CASRKTSSGYNEQFF. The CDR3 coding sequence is TGTGCCAGTAGGAAAACTAGTTCGGGCTACAATGAGCAGTTCTTC.

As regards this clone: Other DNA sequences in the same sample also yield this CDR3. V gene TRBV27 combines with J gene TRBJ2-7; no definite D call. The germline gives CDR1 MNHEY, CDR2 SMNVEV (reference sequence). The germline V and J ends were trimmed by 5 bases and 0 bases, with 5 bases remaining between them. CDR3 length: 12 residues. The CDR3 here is CASSLPSYEQYF. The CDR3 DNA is TGTGCCAGCAGTCTCCCCTCCTACGAGCAGTACTTC.

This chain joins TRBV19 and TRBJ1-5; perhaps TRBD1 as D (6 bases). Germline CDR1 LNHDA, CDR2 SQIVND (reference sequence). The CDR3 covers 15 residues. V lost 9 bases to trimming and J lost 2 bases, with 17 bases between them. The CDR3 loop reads CARPDPGEGNQPQHF. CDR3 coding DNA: TGTGCCAGGCCAGACCCAGGGGAAGGCAATCAGCCCCAGCATTTT. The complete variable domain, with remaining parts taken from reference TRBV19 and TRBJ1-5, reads DGGITQSPKYLFRKEGQNVTLSCEQNLNHDAMYWYRQDPGQGLRLIYYSQIVNDFQKGDIAEGYSVSREKKESFPLTVTSAQKNPTAFYLCARPDPGEGNQPQHFGDGTRLSIL.